The 26 T cell receptor beta chains reported below all come from one sample, sequenced in a study of blood T cell repertoires in COVID-19. The protocol was immunoSEQ multiplex PCR, while the TCRdb copy is restricted to in-frame clones and leaves out a portion. This sample yields 200,000 to 250,000 clones, of which roughly 89% are seen a single time; about 6.6% belongs to the top ten. Material for sequencing was PBMCs or T cells enriched from blood (not recorded which). The receptors derive from a woman aged 40-49 years who had recovered from COVID-19.

This clone was detected only a few times. This rearrangement joins TRBV2 to TRBJ1-5; no reliable D call. CDR3 length: 13 residues. The germline gives CDR1 SNHLY, CDR2 FYNNEI. This CDR3 reads CGARLSGNQPQHF. The CDR3 DNA is TGTGGGGCGCGATTGAGTGGCAATCAGCCCCAGCATTTT.

The table lists this clone with a count of one. The chain employs TRBV7-9 and TRBJ2-1; TRBD2 agrees at 9 bases. CDR1 is SEHNR and CDR2 is FQNEAQ in the germline V gene (reference sequence). The CDR3 length is 15 residues. With V trimmed by 3 bases and J by 3 bases, 3 bases remained unmatched. In nucleotides, the CDR3 is TGTGCCAGCAGCTTTGTAGCGGGAGTCTACAATGAGCAGTTCTTC. It codes for CASSFVAGVYNEQFF.

The chain combines TRBV4-1 with TRBJ2-7, with D uncertain. Germline CDR1 reads MGHRA; CDR2 reads YSYEKL. The CDR3 length is 17 residues. V was clipped by 1 base and J by 1 base, with 17 bases between them. Written as DNA, the CDR3 is TGCGCCAGCAGCCAAGTCGGTTACGGAGCCTTATCCTACGAGCAGTACTTC. It translates to CASSQVGYGALSYEQYF.

The chain has TRBV27 and TRBJ2-1; TRBD2 matches at 12 bases. Per germline, CDR1 MNHEY and CDR2 SMNVEV (reference sequence). J was trimmed by 11 bases and V by 6 bases; bases with no gene match: 8. The CDR3 is 14 amino acids. CDR3 sequence reads: CASSRGTSGRKQFF. CDR3 DNA sequence: TGTGCCAGCAGCCGCGGGACTAGCGGGCGTAAGCAGTTCTTC.

This sequence joins TRBV5-4 and TRBJ2-5, with 8 bases lining up with TRBD2. Per germline, CDR1 SGHNT and CDR2 YYREEE (reference sequence). The CDR3 consists of 16 residues. The trim removed 4 bases at V and 1 base at J, leaving 9 bases unmatched. The CDR3 DNA follows: TGTGCCAGCAGCCGGCCCGTTACTAGCGGCCAAGAGACCCAGTACTTC. Its translation: CASSRPVTSGQETQYF.

This clone has a single count. This chain joins TRBV28 and TRBJ2-3, with a possible D match to TRBD1 (5 bases). Germline assignment: CDR1 MDHEN and CDR2 SYDVKM. There are 15 residues in the CDR3. Trimming took off 8 bases at V and 1 base at J, with 16 bases between the two ends. CDR3 DNA sequence: TGTGCCAGCGGACACAGGTCCTCCGGCACAGATACGCAGTATTTT. It is translated as CASGHRSSGTDTQYF.

The chain recombines TRBV27 with TRBJ2-7; 7 bases match TRBD1. J was trimmed by 8 bases and V by 2 bases; bases with no gene match: 6. The length of the CDR3 is 13 residues. Germline values: CDR1 MNHEY, CDR2 SMNVEV (reference sequence). DNA of the CDR3: TGTGCCAGCAGTTTAGTAACAGGGGAACAGCAGTACGTC. It encodes CASSLVTGEQQYV.

The chain couples TRBV18 to TRBJ1-3; D is perhaps TRBD1 (5 bases). Germline values: CDR1 KGHSH, CDR2 LQKENI. This CDR3 contains 15 residues. Trimming removed 4 bases from V and 2 bases from J, with 12 bases in between. The CDR3 nucleotides are TGTGCCAGCTCACGTGACAGTCACCCTGGAAACACCATATATTTT. It translates to CASSRDSHPGNTIYF.

The genes are TRBV5-1 and TRBJ2-1; the match to TRBD2 covers 9 bases. CDR3 size: 17 residues. With V trimmed by 8 bases and J by 8 bases, 20 bases remained unmatched. Germline V gene data show CDR1 as SGHRS and CDR2 as YFSETQ. CDR3 DNA: TGCGCCAGTTCCATAAGTCCGGGACTAGCCGGACGGTATGAGCAGTTCTTC. This codes for CASSISPGLAGRYEQFF. The full variable domain, completed using reference TRBV5-1 and TRBJ2-1, is KAGVTQTPRYLIKTRGQQVTLSCSPISGHRSVSWYQQTPGQGLQFLFEYFSETQRNKGNFPGRFSGRQFSNSRSEMNVSTLELGDSALYLCASSISPGLAGRYEQFFGPGTRLTVL.

The chain links TRBV30 to TRBJ1-1; 8 bases are a match to TRBD1. From germline, CDR1 is GTSNPN and CDR2 SVGIG (reference sequence). CDR3 length: 12 residues. The CDR3 nucleotides read TGTTTTATGGACAGGGCGAACACTGAAGCTTTCTTT. Its protein is CFMDRANTEAFF. Using reference TRBV30 and TRBJ1-1 for the parts outside the CDR3, the full variable domain is SQTIHQWPATLVQPVGSPLSLECTVEGTSNPNLYWYRQAAGRGLQLLFYSVGIGQISSEVPQNLSASRPQDRQFILSSKKLLLSDSGFYLCFMDRANTEAFFGQGTRLTVV.

This clone has just one count. This chain connects TRBV3-1 (or the pseudogene TRBV3-2) to TRBJ2-1, with 9 nucleotides matching TRBD2. CDR1 is LGHDT, CDR2 YNNKEL, per germline (reference sequence). The CDR3 has 17 amino acids. V dropped 1 base and J dropped 6; count of bases not matched to a gene: 10. The CDR3 sequence is CASSQAGVSGSGNEQFF. The CDR3 coding sequence is TGTGCCAGCAGCCAAGCTGGGGTTAGCGGGAGTGGCAATGAGCAGTTCTTC.

The V call is TRBV19, the J call TRBJ2-6; D uncertain. Trimming left V 5 bases short and J 2 bases short, with 4 bases between. CDR1 LNHDA and CDR2 SQIVND come from the germline V gene (reference sequence). The CDR3 has 13 residues. CDR3 residues: CASSPTGANVLTF. The CDR3 region has the DNA TGTGCCAGTAGTCCCACTGGGGCCAACGTCCTGACTTTC.

The rearrangement joins TRBV24-1 to TRBJ2-1; 7 bases match TRBD2. The CDR3 consists of 12 residues. Germline CDR1 KGHDR, CDR2 SFDVKD. Losses at the gene ends were 9 bases for V and 6 bases for J; bases not matched to a gene: 4. Here the CDR3 DNA reads TGTGCCACCCGAGGGACTACCAATGAGCAGTTCTTC. Protein product: CATRGTTNEQFF.

The chain recombines TRBV5-1 with TRBJ2-5, with 9 bases matching TRBD2. The germline V gene has CDR1 SGHRS and CDR2 YFSETQ. The CDR3 is 17 amino acids. V lost 0 bases, J lost 4 bases, and 10 bases stayed unmatched. CDR3 sequence: CASSLAGGRARGETQYF. CDR3 nucleotide sequence: TGCGCCAGCAGCTTGGCGGGCGGGAGGGCCCGGGGAGAGACCCAGTACTTC.

This chain uses TRBV18 with TRBJ1-1; D not resolved. The germline V and J ends were trimmed by 0 bases and 4 bases, with 9 bases remaining between them. The CDR3 contains 14 residues. Germline V gene sequence: CDR1 KGHSH, CDR2 LQKENI. In DNA, the CDR3 is TGTGCCAGCTCACCACCGGACGGGGTCACTGAAGCTTTCTTT. It specifies CASSPPDGVTEAFF.

The chain carries TRBV27 and TRBJ2-3, with 11 bases lining up with TRBD2. Per germline, CDR1 MNHEY and CDR2 SMNVEV (reference sequence). This CDR3 comprises 16 residues. J gave up 3 bases and V 5 bases, and 7 bases lay outside the gene matches. The CDR3 DNA sequence: TGTGCCAGCAGTCCTTTAGCGGGAGGGGGTACAGATACGCAGTATTTT. Residues: CASSPLAGGGTDTQYF.

The chain is built from TRBV7-9 and TRBJ2-3; a weak D match, TRBD2 (6 bases). V was trimmed by 5 bases and J by 0 bases, leaving 9 bases between them. The CDR3 has 14 amino acids. The V gene's germline CDR1 is SEHNR and CDR2 FQNEAQ (reference sequence). CDR3 bases: TGTGCCAGCAGCGGGACTGGCAGCACAGATACGCAGTATTTT. Protein product: CASSGTGSTDTQYF.

This rearrangement joins TRBV29-1 to TRBJ2-7; D may be TRBD2 (5 bases). The CDR3 extends over 13 amino acids. Germline CDR1 reads SQVTM; CDR2 reads ANQGSEA. Trimming shortened V by 6 bases and J by 4 bases, and 16 bases separated the two germline ends. This chain's CDR3 is CSVGPTNPYEQYF. The CDR3 coding sequence is TGCAGCGTCGGACCGACTAATCCTTACGAGCAGTACTTC.

This clone was counted many times. The chain is built from TRBV5-4 and TRBJ1-2, with 11 nucleotides matching TRBD1. Looked up from germline, CDR1 is SGHNT and CDR2 is YYREEE (reference sequence). The CDR3 totals 15 residues. Trimming at V came to 3 bases and at J to 8 bases, leaving 9 bases not matched to a gene. The CDR3 spells CASSYSGTGGDGYTF. As DNA, the CDR3 is TGTGCCAGCAGCTACTCCGGGACAGGGGGGGACGGCTACACCTTC.

The rearrangement uses TRBV10-3 and TRBJ2-1; 15 bases agree with TRBD2. The CDR3 is 19 residues long. After removal of 0 bases from V and 1 base from J, the junction contained 4 bases not matched to a gene. CDR1 is ENHRY, CDR2 SYGVKD, per germline. This CDR3 reads CAISESPGTSGRSYNEQFF. The CDR3 DNA reads as TGTGCCATCAGTGAGTCTCCCGGGACTAGCGGGAGGTCCTACAATGAGCAGTTCTTC.

This clone appeared once. This chain joins TRBV10-1 and TRBJ2-1; 7 nucleotides agree with TRBD2. The CDR3 has 18 amino acids. Trimming removed 4 bases from V and 5 bases from J; junction bases left unmatched: 17. Germline V gives CDR1 WNHNN, CDR2 SYGVQD (reference sequence). The CDR3 loop reads CASSASAERDVLNNEQFF. The DNA of the CDR3 is TGCGCCAGCAGTGCGAGCGCGGAGCGGGACGTCCTTAACAATGAGCAGTTCTTC.

The CDR3 loop reads CASSLTGGTDEQFF. In nucleotides, the CDR3 is TGCGCCAGCAGCTTAACAGGGGGCACGGATGAGCAGTTCTTC. The V and J genes are TRBV5-1 and TRBJ2-1; 9 bases map to TRBD1. CDR3 size: 14 residues. CDR1 and CDR2 from the germline V gene are SGHRS and YFSETQ. The trim removed 2 bases at V and 8 bases at J, leaving 5 bases unmatched.

The V gene is TRBV2, the J gene TRBJ2-3, with D perhaps matching TRBD1 (5 bases). The CDR3 has 15 residues. Germline assignment: CDR1 SNHLY and CDR2 FYNNEI. Between the trimmed V and J ends, which lost 8 bases and 6 bases, there was a span of 21 bases. The CDR3 loop is CASRWTRADGDTQYF. In nucleotides, the CDR3 is TGTGCCAGCCGATGGACACGGGCTGACGGGGATACGCAGTATTTT.

This clone was found once. The chain employs TRBV6-1 and TRBJ2-1; D may be TRBD2 (6 bases). The CDR3 extends over 14 amino acids. Trimming cost V 3 bases and J 6 bases, with 12 bases left between them. Germline V gives CDR1 MNHNS, CDR2 SASEGT. CDR3 nucleotides: TGTGCCAGCAGTGAGGGGGGTGTTGGCAATGAGCAGTTCTTC. Its translation is CASSEGGVGNEQFF.

In nucleotides, the CDR3 is TGTGCCTGGCACCGAGCTAGGGACAGGGTATACACTGAAGCTTTCTTT. As protein: CAWHRARDRVYTEAFF. The chain recombines TRBV30 with TRBJ1-1, with 9 bases aligning to TRBD1. The CDR3 totals 16 residues. Germline V lookup: CDR1 GTSNPN, CDR2 SVGIG (reference sequence). The ends lost 5 bases at V and 3 bases at J; junction bases unmatched: 13.

This clone appeared once. The chain links TRBV9 to TRBJ1-2; maybe TRBD1 (5 bases). The V gene's germline CDR1 is SGDLS and CDR2 YYNGEE. The CDR3 loop spans 14 amino acids. V was shortened by 0 bases and J by 3 bases, with 9 bases between the two germline ends. In DNA form, the CDR3 reads TGTGCCAGCAGCGTAGACAGGAGCGACTATGGCTACACCTTC. This gives the protein CASSVDRSDYGYTF.